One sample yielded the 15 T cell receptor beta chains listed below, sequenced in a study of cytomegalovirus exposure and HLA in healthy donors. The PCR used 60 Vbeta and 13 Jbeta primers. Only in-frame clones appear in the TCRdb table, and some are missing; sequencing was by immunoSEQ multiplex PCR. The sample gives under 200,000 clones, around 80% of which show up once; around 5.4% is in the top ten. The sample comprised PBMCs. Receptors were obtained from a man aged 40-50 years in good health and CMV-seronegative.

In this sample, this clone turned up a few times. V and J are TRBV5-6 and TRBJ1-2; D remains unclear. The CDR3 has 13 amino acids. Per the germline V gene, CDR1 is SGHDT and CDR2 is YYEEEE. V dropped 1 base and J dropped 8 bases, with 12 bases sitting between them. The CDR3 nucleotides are TGTGCCAGCAGCTTGTCTCTTCCGCGGGGCTACACCTTC. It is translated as CASSLSLPRGYTF. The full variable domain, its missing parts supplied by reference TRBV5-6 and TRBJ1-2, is DAGVTQSPTHLIKTRGQQVTLRCSPKSGHDTVSWYQQALGQGPQFIFQYYEEEERQRGNFPDRFSGHQFPNYSSELNVNALLLGDSALYLCASSLSLPRGYTFGSGTRLTVV.

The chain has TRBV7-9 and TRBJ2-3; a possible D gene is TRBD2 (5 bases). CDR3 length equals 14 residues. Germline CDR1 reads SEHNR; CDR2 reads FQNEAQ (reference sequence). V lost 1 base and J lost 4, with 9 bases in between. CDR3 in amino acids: CASSLGLAPDTQYF. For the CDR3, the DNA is TGTGCCAGCAGCTTAGGGCTAGCCCCAGATACGCAGTATTTT. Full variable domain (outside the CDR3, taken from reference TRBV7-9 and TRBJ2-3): DTGVSQNPRHKITKRGQNVTFRCDPISEHNRLYWYRQTLGQGPEFLTYFQNEAQLEKSRLLSDRFSAERPKGSFSTLEIQRTEQGDSAMYLCASSLGLAPDTQYFGPGTRLTVL.

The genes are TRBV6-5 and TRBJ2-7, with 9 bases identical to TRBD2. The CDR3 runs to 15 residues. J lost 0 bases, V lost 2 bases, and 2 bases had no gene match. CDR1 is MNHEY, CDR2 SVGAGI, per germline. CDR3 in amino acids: CASSYASGVSYEQYF. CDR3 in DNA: TGTGCCAGCAGTTACGCTAGCGGGGTCTCCTACGAGCAGTACTTC.

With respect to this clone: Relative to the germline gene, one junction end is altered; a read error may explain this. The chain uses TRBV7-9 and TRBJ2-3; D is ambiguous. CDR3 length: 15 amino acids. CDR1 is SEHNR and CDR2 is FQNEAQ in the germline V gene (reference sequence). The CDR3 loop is CSSSLSAVVTDTQYF. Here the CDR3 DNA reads TGTTCCAGCAGCTTATCGGCGGTAGTGACAGATACGCAGTATTTT.

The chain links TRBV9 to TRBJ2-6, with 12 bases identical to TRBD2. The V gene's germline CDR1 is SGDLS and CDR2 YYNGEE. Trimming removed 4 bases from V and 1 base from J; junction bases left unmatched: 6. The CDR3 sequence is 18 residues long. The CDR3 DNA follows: TGTGCCAGCAGCCCGGGACTAGCGGGTCGATCTGGGGCCAACGTCCTGACTTTC. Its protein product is CASSPGLAGRSGANVLTF.

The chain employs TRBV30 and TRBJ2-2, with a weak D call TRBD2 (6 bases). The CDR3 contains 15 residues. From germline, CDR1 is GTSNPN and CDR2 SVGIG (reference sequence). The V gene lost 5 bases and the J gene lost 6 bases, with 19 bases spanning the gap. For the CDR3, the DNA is TGTGCCTGGTGGGGACCCGGGACTCTACCCGGGGAGCTGTTTTTT. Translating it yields CAWWGPGTLPGELFF.

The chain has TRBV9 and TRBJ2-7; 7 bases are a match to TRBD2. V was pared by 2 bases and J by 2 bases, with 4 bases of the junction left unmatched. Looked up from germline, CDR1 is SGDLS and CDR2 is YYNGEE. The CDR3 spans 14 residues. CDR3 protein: CASSVGRAPYEQYF. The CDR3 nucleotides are TGTGCCAGCAGCGTGGGGAGGGCCCCCTACGAGCAGTACTTC.

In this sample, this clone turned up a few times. The CDR3 nucleotides read TGTGCCAGCAGCTTAGATGGACAGATGCCCCAGCATTTT. This codes for CASSLDGQMPQHF. The rearrangement uses TRBV7-2 and TRBJ1-5; TRBD1 might be the D (6 bases). CDR1 is SGHTA, CDR2 FQGNSA, per germline. CDR3 length: 13 residues. V lost 1 base and J 9 bases, leaving 10 bases between the germline ends.

DNA of the CDR3: TGTGCCAGCAGCGCGAGCAGCGGGTCCTACCTGGGCAATGAGCAGTTCTTC. This codes for CASSASSGSYLGNEQFF. This chain uses TRBV9 with TRBJ2-1; D is perhaps TRBD2 (6 bases). CDR1 and CDR2 (germline): SGDLS, YYNGEE. V lost 3 bases and J lost 6, with 22 bases in between. CDR3 size: 17 residues.

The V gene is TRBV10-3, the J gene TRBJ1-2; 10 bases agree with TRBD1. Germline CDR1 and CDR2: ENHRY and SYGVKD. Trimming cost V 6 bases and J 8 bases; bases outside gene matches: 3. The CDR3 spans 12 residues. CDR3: CAIRGTGDGYTF. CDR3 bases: TGTGCCATCAGAGGGACAGGGGACGGCTACACCTTC.

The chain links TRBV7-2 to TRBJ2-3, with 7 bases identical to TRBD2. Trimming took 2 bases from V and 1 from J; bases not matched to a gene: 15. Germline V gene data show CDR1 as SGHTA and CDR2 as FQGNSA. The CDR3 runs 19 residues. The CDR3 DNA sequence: TGTGCCAGCAGCTTATCGTTTGGGGGAGGGCCGGTGCGCACAGATACGCAGTATTTT. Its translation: CASSLSFGGGPVRTDTQYF.

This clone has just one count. The CDR3 nucleotides read TGTGCCAGAAGCGCCGGGACAGGGAATTCAAGTCAGCCCCAGCATTTT. The encoded protein is CARSAGTGNSSQPQHF. This chain connects TRBV5-3 to TRBJ1-5; the match to TRBD1 covers 9 bases. TRBV5-3 is designated an ORF whose function remains uncertain. Trimming took 4 bases from V and 6 from J; bases not matched to a gene: 11. CDR3 length: 16 residues.

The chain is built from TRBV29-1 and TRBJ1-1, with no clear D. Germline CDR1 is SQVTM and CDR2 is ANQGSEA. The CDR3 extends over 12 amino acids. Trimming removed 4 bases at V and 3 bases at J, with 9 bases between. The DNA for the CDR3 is TGCAGCGTTGTCCGGGGATACACTGAAGCTTTCTTT. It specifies CSVVRGYTEAFF.

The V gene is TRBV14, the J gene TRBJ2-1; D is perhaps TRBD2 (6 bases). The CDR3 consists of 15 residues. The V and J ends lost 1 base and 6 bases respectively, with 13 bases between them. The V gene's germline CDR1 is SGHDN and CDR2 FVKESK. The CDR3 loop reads CASSQGGGLANEQFF. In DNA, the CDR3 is TGTGCCAGCAGCCAAGGTGGGGGACTCGCCAATGAGCAGTTCTTC.

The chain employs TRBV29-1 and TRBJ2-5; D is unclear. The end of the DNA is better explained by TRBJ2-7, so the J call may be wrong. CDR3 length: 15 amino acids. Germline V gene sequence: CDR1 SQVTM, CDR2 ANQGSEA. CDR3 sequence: CSVESSQSYSYEQYF. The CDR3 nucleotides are TGCAGCGTTGAATCCTCACAGTCATACTCCTACGAGCAGTACTTC.